The clone carrying this TCR beta chain was seen only once. Its antigen is still unknown. These data come from a study of response to subunit inactivated influenza vaccine. The V gene end was trimmed by 5 bases and the J gene end by 4 bases; junction bases not matched to a gene: 9. Germline loops: CDR1 SGHTA, CDR2 FQGNSA. The CDR3 spans 15 residues. MiXCR was run by TCRdb on the RT-PCR reads, yielding one entry per CDR3 protein. The table includes 650,000 to 800,000 distinct CDR3 sequences, less than 20% detected once. Overall study findings and caveats: Authors suggested few new T cells are recruited by each seasonal influenza vaccination.

The sequencing used PBMCs from blood, collected about 5 days after vaccination. The sequence came from a man aged 50 or older who received an inactivated influenza vaccine. The chain uses TRBV7-2 and TRBJ2-5; 8 bases fit TRBD1. The CDR3 DNA reads TGTGCCAGCAGCATCACAGGGGGTTTGGGAGAGACCCAGTACTTC. It is translated as CASSITGGLGETQYF.